The source of this T cell receptor (beta chain) is a study of T cells after yellow fever vaccination (dated by TCRdb to the late 2010s). Looking at the study overall: Libraries from fractions with low cell numbers were prepared with the SMART-Seq v4 Ultra Low Input RNA kit. Two healthy male donors, one aged 18 to 30 and one aged 30 to 40 years, made up the cohort. Bulk TCR alpha and beta repertoires were sequenced longitudinally to track T-cell clones before and after primary and booster YFV17D yellow fever vaccination. Blood was collected at multiple timepoints before and after primary and secondary immunization, and bulk PBMC replicates and cell subsets were isolated. Study-wide findings and limitations: Compared with the primary T-cell response, the secondary T-cell response was faster but weaker, reaching its peak on day 5 rather than on day 15. A small share of clonotypes occurred in both CD4 and CD8 compartments, likely arising from convergent recombination. Because abundant contaminating clonotypes from the bulk population could be contained in FACS-sorted repertoires, computational filtering was required. Most clones expanded after primary vaccination (about 95% of CD4 and 80% to 90% of CD8) were re-detected after the booster, suggesting that broad memory maintenance occurred. Only a couple of donors were included in the study, so the extent to which the findings can be generalized is limited.

The CDR3 covers 13 residues, taking in both the cysteine and the phenylalanine. Of all the DNA, just the CDR3 is kept, 39 bases in frame from base 1. V is clipped by 3 bases and J by 6 bases, and the sequence between their germline boundaries is 9 bases long. Sequences SGHTA (CDR1) and FQGNSA (CDR2) are obtained from the germline V gene. Sequencing was performed on an Illumina NovaSeq 6000. TCR cDNA was synthesized by 5'RACE template switching, which introduced a universal primer site and unique molecular identifiers. Priming for cDNA synthesis came from both the TCR alpha and TCR beta constant segments. Two PCR steps were used to amplify libraries, with sample barcodes and sequencing adapters being added in the second step. Libraries were sequenced on Illumina HiSeq 2500 (2x100 bp) or NovaSeq (2x150 bp). The original methods were these. MIGEC handled demultiplexing of reads and collapsing into UMI consensus sequences, while MiXCR performed V(D)J alignment. Vaccine-responding clonotypes were defined with edgeR using replicate PBMC samples, requiring FDR below 0.01 and a log2 fold change above 5 up to day 15. Each bulk clonotype was labeled CD4 or CD8 based on which sequenced repertoire, CD4 or CD8, contained the clonotype at higher abundance. The public reads were quality trimmed at Q25 with fastp and then assembled into clones with MiXCR by TCRdb, keeping productive beta chains. Identical CDR3 proteins give one entry, which carries the most common genes and DNA. The V and J calls were determined by TCRdb, not by the authors. The sample data list approximately 250,000 distinct CDR3 sequences, and roughly 3.5% of these were observed just once. Approximately 18% of the sample is taken by the ten largest.

The sample's treatment or condition label, in plain terms: live attenuated yellow fever vaccine strain. Two biological replicates of bulk PBMCs were collected at each blood-draw timepoint. PBMCs were isolated from peripheral blood using a standard Ficoll-Paque protocol. TriZol was used to extract RNA from bulk PBMCs, CD4 and CD8 fractions, and dextramer-positive and dextramer-negative fractions. This clonotype was found many times. Its binding antigen is unknown. No base-level quality is on record; no much larger clone is a single base apart. This sequence uses TRBV7-2 and TRBJ1-5; 6 matching bases give a weak D call of TRBD1. The input for sequencing was PBMCs, taken 15 days after the yellow fever booster vaccination. The receptor comes from a man aged 18-30 years who received the YFV17D yellow fever vaccine. The CDR3 region reads CASSLGASQPQHF. The nucleotides are TGTGCCAGCAGCTTGGGGGCCAGTCAGCCCCAGCATTTT. Supplemented by the reference TRBV7-2 and TRBJ1-5 proteins around the CDR3, the complete variable domain is GAGVSQSPSNKVTEKGKDVELRCDPISGHTALYWYRQSLGQGLEFLIYFQGNSAPDKSGLPSDRFSAERTGGSVSTLTIQRTQQEDSAVYLCASSLGASQPQHFGDGTRLSIL.